Each of the 25 T cell receptor beta chains below was sequenced from the same sample in a study of T-cell reconstitution after alpha-beta-depleted transplantation in children. Preparation of the TCRbeta library was carried out with unique molecular identifiers. TCRdb recomputed calls from the PCR reads with MiXCR, one row per CDR3 protein. The table records approximately 520,000 distinct CDR3 sequences, 32% of them present only once. The sequences come from PBMCs from the stem cell graft donor, collected from the stem cell graft. These receptor sequences come from a human donor who donated a stem cell graft to a child with aplastic anemia.

The chain carries TRBV29-1 and TRBJ1-4, with TRBD1 identical over 11 bases. Germline-derived CDR1 and CDR2 are SQVTM and ANQGSEA. V was pared by 5 bases and J by 5 bases, with 1 base of the junction left unmatched. CDR3 length equals 13 residues. CDR3 residues: CSVRTGGNEKLFF. CDR3 nucleotides: TGCAGCGTTAGGACAGGGGGCAATGAAAAACTGTTTTTT.

The chain couples TRBV19 to TRBJ1-2; D possibly corresponds to TRBD1 (5 bases). V gave up 3 bases and J gave up 4 bases, with 18 bases separating them. From germline, CDR1 is LNHDA and CDR2 SQIVND (reference sequence). CDR3 length: 16 residues. CDR3 sequence (DNA): TGTGCCAGTAGTATTGGTCCAGGGTGGAGGAGCTATGGCTACACCTTC. This encodes CASSIGPGWRSYGYTF.

The chain is built from TRBV20-1 and TRBJ2-1; no reliable D call. V was pared by 4 bases and J by 8 bases, with 6 bases between. Germline V gives CDR1 DFQATT, CDR2 SNEGSKA (reference sequence). This CDR3 region has 10 residues. Here the CDR3 reads CSAMEYEQFF. The CDR3 nucleotides are TGCAGTGCTATGGAGTATGAGCAGTTCTTC.

This clonotype was counted a single time. The chain is built from TRBV7-3 and TRBJ2-5; D gene ambiguous. Germline V gives CDR1 SGHTA, CDR2 FQGTGA. The CDR3 is 15 amino acids. V was trimmed by 4 bases and J by 3 bases, leaving 15 bases between them. Here the CDR3 reads CASSSLADKEETQYF. DNA for the CDR3: TGTGCCAGCAGCTCCCTCGCCGACAAGGAAGAGACCCAGTACTTC.

This chain links TRBV6-5 with TRBJ2-1; D is unclear. CDR3 length: 15 residues. Germline assignment: CDR1 MNHEY and CDR2 SVGAGI. The ends were cut back, 2 bases at V and 6 bases at J, with 14 bases in the middle. This CDR3 is CASSYGQTSGNEQFF. DNA of the CDR3: TGTGCCAGCAGTTACGGTCAGACGTCCGGCAATGAGCAGTTCTTC.

The chain recombines TRBV5-1 with TRBJ2-1, with 12 bases fitting TRBD2. Germline V lookup: CDR1 SGHRS, CDR2 YFSETQ. After removal of 0 bases from V and 4 bases from J, the junction contained 5 bases not matched to a gene. This CDR3 region has 17 residues. The DNA for the CDR3 is TGCGCCAGCAGCTTGGGACTAGCGGGAGCCTCTTACAATGAGCAGTTCTTC. This encodes CASSLGLAGASYNEQFF.

The chain links TRBV14 to TRBJ2-1; the D gene is possibly TRBD1 (5 bases). CDR3 size: 12 residues. V dropped 9 bases and J dropped 6 bases, with 12 bases sitting between them. The germline V gene encodes CDR1 SGHDN and CDR2 FVKESK. Here the CDR3 DNA reads TGTGCCAGTTCCGACAGTCCCAATGAGCAGTTCTTC. Encoded protein: CASSDSPNEQFF.

V and J are TRBV12-3 or TRBV12-4 and TRBJ2-3, with 7 bases lining up with TRBD2. The CDR3 runs 14 residues. Germline trimming cut 2 bases from V and 3 bases from J; bases unmatched to any gene: 2. This chain's CDR3 is CASSLREVTDTQYF. The CDR3 coding sequence is TGTGCCAGCAGTTTACGGGAGGTGACAGATACGCAGTATTTT.

The chain employs TRBV7-2 and TRBJ2-2; D not resolved. With 5 bases removed from V and 5 bases from J, the gap between germline ends came to 12 bases. Germline CDR1 and CDR2: SGHTA and FQGNSA. The CDR3 length is 14 residues. This chain's CDR3 is CASSPYLGTGELFF. Written as DNA, the CDR3 is TGTGCCAGCAGCCCTTACCTAGGGACCGGGGAGCTGTTTTTT.

This chain connects TRBV5-1 to TRBJ2-7; TRBD1 might be the D (6 bases). In germline, CDR1 is SGHRS, CDR2 YFSETQ. V was clipped by 4 bases and J by 0 bases, with 17 bases between them. The CDR3 runs 16 residues. This chain's CDR3 is CASSHPGTSSSYEQYF. The DNA of the CDR3 is TGCGCCAGCAGCCACCCCGGGACATCGAGCTCCTACGAGCAGTACTTC.

This rearrangement joins TRBV7-8 to TRBJ2-7; TRBD1 matches 8 bases. Germline V gives CDR1 SGHVS, CDR2 FQNEAQ. Losses at the gene ends were 5 bases for V and 2 bases for J; bases not matched to a gene: 8. The CDR3 has 15 residues. In DNA, the CDR3 is TGTGCCAGCAGCCTCGGGACAGGCGATACCTACGAGCAGTACTTC. Translating gives CASSLGTGDTYEQYF.

Here the CDR3 reads CASSFFLNQPQHF. The CDR3, as DNA: TGTGCCAGCAGTTTTTTTCTCAATCAGCCCCAGCATTTT. This chain connects TRBV12-3 or TRBV12-4 to TRBJ1-5; no definite D call. Trimming stripped 3 bases from V and 3 bases from J, with 6 bases between. The CDR3 is 13 amino acids.

The chain has TRBV7-3 and TRBJ2-3; 8 positions match TRBD2. This CDR3 has 15 amino acids. V lost 5 bases and J lost 5; bases outside the gene matches: 9. CDR1 and CDR2 from the germline V gene are SGHTA and FQGTGA. The CDR3 is CASSPKAGAVDTQYF. The CDR3 DNA sequence: TGTGCCAGCAGCCCAAAAGCGGGAGCGGTAGATACGCAGTATTTT.

This clonotype occurred a few times. J is TRBJ2-1 and V is TRBV20-1, with TRBD2 matching 7 bases. The V and J ends lost 1 base and 7 bases, in that order; junction bases with no gene match: 10. The length of the CDR3 is 15 residues. Germline loops: CDR1 DFQATT, CDR2 SNEGSKA (reference sequence). The CDR3 sequence is CSARVGGSVGNEQFF. The CDR3 coding sequence is TGCAGTGCTAGAGTTGGCGGGAGTGTAGGGAATGAGCAGTTCTTC.

This clonotype has a handful of counts. The chain is built from TRBV29-1 and TRBJ2-1; tentatively, D is TRBD2 (6 bases). CDR3 length equals 15 residues. The V end was cut by 4 bases, the J end by 4 bases, with 17 bases between. CDR1 is SQVTM and CDR2 is ANQGSEA in the germline V gene. The CDR3 nucleotides are TGCAGCGTTGGGTATTTGGCTAGCGTTTACAATGAGCAGTTCTTC. Its translation: CSVGYLASVYNEQFF.

The gene calls are TRBV12-3 or TRBV12-4 and TRBJ1-1; D unclear. Trimming pared 6 bases from V and 2 bases from J, leaving 19 bases between. The CDR3 spans 16 residues. This chain's CDR3 is CASSRSSNWVNTEAFF. The CDR3 DNA reads TGTGCCAGCAGCCGATCCTCCAATTGGGTCAACACTGAAGCTTTCTTT.

The chain combines TRBV5-1 with TRBJ2-1, with D unresolved. CDR1 and CDR2 from the germline V gene are SGHRS and YFSETQ. V lost 6 bases to trimming and J lost 5 bases, with 12 bases between them. The CDR3 is 13 residues long. The CDR3 region is CASTGPGHNEQFF. The CDR3 coding sequence is TGCGCCAGCACAGGACCCGGCCACAATGAGCAGTTCTTC.

This rearrangement joins TRBV14 to TRBJ2-7; D gene ambiguous. Trimming shortened V by 2 bases and J by 4 bases, and 12 bases separated the two germline ends. Germline CDR1 is SGHDN and CDR2 is FVKESK. This CDR3 is built from 14 residues. The CDR3 is CASSQNVGEYEQYF. CDR3 coding DNA: TGTGCCAGCAGCCAAAACGTTGGAGAGTACGAGCAGTACTTC.

This chain uses TRBV12-3 or TRBV12-4 with TRBJ2-5, with D possibly matching TRBD1 (6 bases). The CDR3 loop spans 14 amino acids. V was shortened by 2 bases and J by 9 bases, with 16 bases between the two germline ends. The CDR3 nucleotides are TGTGCCAGCAGTTTATCAACAGGCCCAGGGGCCCAGTACTTC. Residues: CASSLSTGPGAQYF.

The V call is TRBV18, the J call TRBJ1-3, with unresolved D. V lost 4 bases and J lost 0, with 13 bases in between. Germline V gene lookup returns CDR1 KGHSH and CDR2 LQKENI. The CDR3 loop spans 16 amino acids. The CDR3 sequence is CASSRLLDPSGNTIYF. The CDR3 region has the DNA TGTGCCAGCTCACGGCTCCTCGACCCCTCTGGAAACACCATATATTTT.

This chain links TRBV12-3 or TRBV12-4 with TRBJ2-1; D remains ambiguous. The CDR3 length is 10 residues. Trimming stripped 6 bases from V and 10 bases from J, with 7 bases between. CDR3 sequence reads: CASSTREQFF. CDR3 nucleotides: TGTGCCAGCAGCACGCGGGAGCAGTTCTTC.

The rearrangement joins TRBV24-1 to TRBJ2-1, with D perhaps matching TRBD1 (6 bases). CDR1 and CDR2 from the germline V gene are KGHDR and SFDVKD. Trimming stripped 3 bases from V and 0 bases from J, with 14 bases between. This CDR3 has 17 residues. The CDR3 loop reads CATSDPATGSSYNEQFF. Written as DNA, the CDR3 is TGTGCCACCAGTGATCCGGCAACAGGGAGCTCCTACAATGAGCAGTTCTTC.

There are a few counts of this clonotype. This rearrangement joins TRBV6-6 to TRBJ2-5; D remains ambiguous. This CDR3 has 13 residues. Germline values: CDR1 MNHNY, CDR2 SVGAGI (reference sequence). Between the trimmed V and J ends, which lost 6 bases and 1 base, there was a span of 9 bases. Here the CDR3 DNA reads TGTGCCAGCAGCCGCGAAGCCCAAGAGACCCAGTACTTC. Protein: CASSREAQETQYF.

V usage is TRBV7-9 and J usage is TRBJ2-7, with TRBD2 identical over 11 bases. Germline V gives CDR1 SEHNR, CDR2 FQNEAQ (reference sequence). CDR3 length: 15 residues. Trimming at V came to 6 bases and at J to 5 bases, leaving 9 bases not matched to a gene. The CDR3 region has the DNA TGTGCCAGCAGTACGACTAGCGGGACCCCCAACGAGCAGTACGTC. Translating gives CASSTTSGTPNEQYV.

This clonotype was seen more than once but under ten times. This chain connects TRBV4-3 to TRBJ2-5; no reliable D call. The CDR3 has 14 residues. Germline V gene lookup returns CDR1 LGHNA and CDR2 YSLEER. Trimming took 0 bases from V and 4 from J, leaving 9 bases between them. The CDR3 loop reads CASSQDRVVETQYF. The CDR3 DNA reads as TGCGCCAGCAGCCAAGATCGGGTGGTAGAGACCCAGTACTTC.